This T cell receptor (beta chain) was identified in a study of OX40 agonist ivuxolimab in advanced cancers. About the study: Checkpoint inhibitors had been given previously to about 40% of patients.

TCRdb's copy holds only in-frame clones and misses some; the assay was immunoSEQ multiplex PCR. The sample has 73,000 or so clones, around 84% seen once. This clone was counted a single time. The antigen is undetermined. Regarding the study as a whole: The authors did not determine the antigen specificity of the expanded peripheral T cells.

Trimming took 5 bases from V and 3 from J; bases not matched to a gene: 12. Germline loops: CDR1 SGHTA, CDR2 FQGNSA. The CDR3 is 17 amino acids. V usage is TRBV7-2 and J usage is TRBJ1-2; 10 nucleotides line up with TRBD1. Here the sequenced sample was CD4+ or CD8+ T cells sorted from blood, taken in a trial of the OX40 agonist ivuxolimab. The origin of this receptor is an adult with an advanced solid tumor such as melanoma, head and neck, liver or kidney cancer. CDR3 loop: CASSPRQGALPDYGYTF. The CDR3 DNA reads as TGTGCCAGCAGCCCCCGACAGGGGGCCCTCCCGGACTATGGCTACACCTTC.